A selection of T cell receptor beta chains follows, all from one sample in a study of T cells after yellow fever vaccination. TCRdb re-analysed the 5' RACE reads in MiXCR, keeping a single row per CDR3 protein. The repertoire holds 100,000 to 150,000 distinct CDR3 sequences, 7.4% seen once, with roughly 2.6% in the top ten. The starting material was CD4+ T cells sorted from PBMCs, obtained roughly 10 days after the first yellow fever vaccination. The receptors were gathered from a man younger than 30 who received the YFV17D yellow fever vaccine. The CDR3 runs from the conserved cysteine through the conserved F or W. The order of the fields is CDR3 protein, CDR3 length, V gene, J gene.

CDR3: CASSQGAGSGYEQYF
length: 15
V: TRBV7-2
J: TRBJ2-7

CDR3: CASSRGGASYNEQFF
length: 15
V: TRBV4-3
J: TRBJ2-1

CDR3: CASSSGEYNEQFF
length: 13
V: TRBV12-3/TRBV12-4
J: TRBJ2-1

CDR3: CASSFISSGANVLTF
length: 15
V: TRBV6-1
J: TRBJ2-6

CDR3: CSANTRGGGDEQFF
length: 14
V: TRBV20-1
J: TRBJ2-1

CDR3: CTSRPSGYNEQFF
length: 13
V: TRBV2
J: TRBJ2-1

CDR3: CSPDRGINNSPLHF
length: 14
V: TRBV20-1
J: TRBJ1-6

CDR3: CASSTQGLTDEQFF
length: 14
V: TRBV6-2/TRBV6-3
J: TRBJ2-1

CDR3: CASSQDLGYQETQYF
length: 15
V: TRBV4-3
J: TRBJ2-5

CDR3: CATRTDRGGPQHF
length: 13
V: TRBV2
J: TRBJ1-5

CDR3: CAISGVSGVSGVQETQYF
length: 18
V: TRBV10-3
J: TRBJ2-5

CDR3: CASSPRLSLDEQYF
length: 14
V: TRBV5-1
J: TRBJ2-7

CDR3: CASSYSSDRGFFSYTF
length: 16
V: TRBV6-5
J: TRBJ1-2

CDR3: CASSQDVFEGQGAGTGELFF
length: 20
V: TRBV14
J: TRBJ2-2

CDR3: CAISAGSGNTIYF
length: 13
V: TRBV10-3
J: TRBJ1-3

CDR3: CASSYGGEVALFF
length: 13
V: TRBV6-6
J: TRBJ2-2

CDR3: CASSLLAPKWGEQFF
length: 15
V: TRBV27
J: TRBJ2-1

CDR3: CASTKRGGTGGWNEQFF
length: 17
V: TRBV7-3
J: TRBJ2-1

CDR3: CASSYDLGDLSYNEQFF
length: 17
V: TRBV6-5
J: TRBJ2-1

CDR3: CASGSRVETQYF
length: 12
V: TRBV12-5
J: TRBJ2-5

CDR3: CASSFAQSYGYTF
length: 13
V: TRBV28
J: TRBJ1-2

CDR3: CASSPRGGGANEQFF
length: 15
V: TRBV28
J: TRBJ2-1

CDR3: CASSLGSAGGFETQYF
length: 16
V: TRBV7-2
J: TRBJ2-5

CDR3: CASSLVFGNTEAFF
length: 14
V: TRBV7-2
J: TRBJ1-1

CDR3: CASRRREGGDTEAFF
length: 15
V: TRBV4-2
J: TRBJ1-1

CDR3: CASSSLTGEMKGYTF
length: 15
V: TRBV7-2
J: TRBJ1-2

CDR3: CASSEAGTGEAFF
length: 13
V: TRBV2
J: TRBJ1-1

CDR3: CASSTRGQLTGYTF
length: 14
V: TRBV7-2
J: TRBJ1-2

CDR3: CASSPDHYGYTF
length: 12
V: TRBV5-1
J: TRBJ1-2

CDR3: CASSGPAGRIRSYNSPLHF
length: 19
V: TRBV6-1
J: TRBJ1-6

CDR3: CASSLDRNTQYF
length: 12
V: TRBV3-1
J: TRBJ2-3

CDR3: CASSFSGAGTDTQYF
length: 15
V: TRBV28
J: TRBJ2-3

CDR3: CASSRLLAGGFSGELFF
length: 17
V: TRBV5-1
J: TRBJ2-2

CDR3: CASRGVGDTQYF
length: 12
V: TRBV12-3/TRBV12-4
J: TRBJ2-3

CDR3: CASRGHRGRDYGYTF
length: 15
V: TRBV7-9
J: TRBJ1-2

CDR3: CASSFGPNERISGKLFF
length: 17
V: TRBV5-1
J: TRBJ1-4

CDR3: CASSFDRSNEKLFF
length: 14
V: TRBV6-5
J: TRBJ1-4

CDR3: CASSLEYRSGTDTQYF
length: 16
V: TRBV7-6
J: TRBJ2-3

CDR3: CASSLREAGNTIYF
length: 14
V: TRBV12-3/TRBV12-4
J: TRBJ1-3

CDR3: CASSSGLAGGRTDTQYF
length: 17
V: TRBV5-5
J: TRBJ2-3

CDR3: CASSLGRTNTEAFF
length: 14
V: TRBV7-2
J: TRBJ1-1

CDR3: CASSLDQGARRTGELFF
length: 17
V: TRBV5-1
J: TRBJ2-2